Following are 20 T cell receptor beta chains from one sample sequenced in a study of control samples from healthy donors and cancer patients. The protocol was immunoSEQ multiplex PCR, while the TCRdb copy is restricted to in-frame clones and leaves out a portion. The sample includes about 270,000 clones, roughly four fifths of them seen just once. Sequenced: PBMCs. The receptors originated from a woman aged 60-70 years with lung cancer.

The chain links TRBV6-5 to TRBJ2-3, with 8 bases that match TRBD2. The CDR3 has 13 amino acids. CDR1 is MNHEY, CDR2 SVGAGI, per germline. Trimming took 6 bases from V and 4 from J; bases not matched to a gene: 3. In DNA, the CDR3 is TGTGCCAGCAGCCAAGCGGGGGCAGATACGCAGTATTTT. Protein product: CASSQAGADTQYF.

This clone appeared a few times. The chain uses TRBV9 and TRBJ2-1; D might be TRBD2 (6 bases). Trimming removed 7 bases from V and 0 bases from J, with 11 bases in between. The CDR3 has 14 residues. Germline-derived CDR1 and CDR2 are SGDLS and YYNGEE. The CDR3, as DNA: TGTGCCAGCTCGCTCGGGAGCTCCTACAATGAGCAGTTCTTC. Its protein is CASSLGSSYNEQFF.

The chain carries TRBV6-5 and TRBJ2-5, with 8 nucleotides matching TRBD2. This CDR3 is 15 amino acids long. Trimming removed 4 bases from V and 4 bases from J; junction bases left unmatched: 8. Germline V gives CDR1 MNHEY, CDR2 SVGAGI. The CDR3 region is CASSFRGGRAETQYF. The DNA of the CDR3 is TGTGCCAGCAGTTTCCGCGGGGGGCGGGCAGAGACCCAGTACTTC.

The chain carries TRBV3-1 (or the pseudogene TRBV3-2) and TRBJ1-5; 7 bases line up with TRBD1. The CDR3 has 16 amino acids. V shed 2 bases and J 7 bases; nucleotides not matched to a gene: 11. Per the germline V gene, CDR1 is LGHDT and CDR2 is YNNKEL (reference sequence). CDR3 in amino acids: CASSQHGTGESQPQHF. DNA for the CDR3: TGTGCCAGCAGCCAACACGGTACAGGGGAAAGCCAGCCCCAGCATTTT.

The sample holds a few counts of this clone. The chain combines TRBV4-1 with TRBJ2-3, with D possibly being TRBD2 (5 bases). This CDR3 comprises 17 residues. CDR1 is MGHRA and CDR2 is YSYEKL in the germline V gene. V gave up 1 base and J gave up 8 bases, with 22 bases separating them. CDR3: CASSQGLPALVGLTQYF. CDR3 nucleotide sequence: TGCGCCAGCAGCCAAGGACTTCCAGCTCTTGTCGGACTTACGCAGTATTTT.

CDR3 loop: CATGVSTDTQYF. CDR3 sequence (DNA): TGTGCCACCGGGGTAAGCACAGATACGCAGTATTTT. V gene TRBV2 combines with J gene TRBJ2-3; perhaps TRBD2 as D (5 bases). The CDR3 runs to 12 residues. V dropped 10 bases and J dropped 0 bases, with 8 bases sitting between them. Per germline, CDR1 SNHLY and CDR2 FYNNEI. Looking up the rest from reference TRBV2 and TRBJ2-3 gives the full variable domain: EPEVTQTPSHQVTQMGQEVILRCVPISNHLYFYWYRQILGQKVEFLVSFYNNEISEKSEIFDDQFSVERPDGSNFTLKIRSTKLEDSAMYFCATGVSTDTQYFGPGTRLTVL.

The chain links TRBV2 to TRBJ2-1, with a tentative D call TRBD2 (6 bases). Germline V gene data show CDR1 as SNHLY and CDR2 as FYNNEI. Trimming pared 9 bases from V and 0 bases from J, leaving 15 bases between. CDR3 length: 15 amino acids. The CDR3 here is CASTAEGSSYNEQFF. In DNA, the CDR3 is TGTGCCAGTACAGCGGAGGGAAGCTCCTACAATGAGCAGTTCTTC.

The genes are TRBV5-1 and TRBJ2-7; 11 bases agree with TRBD2. Germline loops: CDR1 SGHRS, CDR2 YFSETQ. The CDR3 runs 14 residues. The junction had 3 bases not matched to a gene; V was cut back by 5 bases and J by 2 bases. This chain's CDR3 is CASRKTSGTYEQYF. The CDR3, as DNA: TGCGCCAGCAGGAAGACTAGCGGGACCTACGAGCAGTACTTC. Full variable domain (missing parts from reference TRBV5-1 and TRBJ2-7): KAGVTQTPRYLIKTRGQQVTLSCSPISGHRSVSWYQQTPGQGLQFLFEYFSETQRNKGNFPGRFSGRQFSNSRSEMNVSTLELGDSALYLCASRKTSGTYEQYFGPGTRLTVT.

The chain employs TRBV2 and TRBJ1-1; 8 bases map to TRBD1. Trimming at V came to 2 bases and at J to 3 bases, leaving 5 bases not matched to a gene. This CDR3 spans 15 amino acids. Germline CDR1 reads SNHLY; CDR2 reads FYNNEI. CDR3 region: CASSEQGATYTEAFF. The CDR3 DNA reads TGTGCCAGCAGTGAACAGGGGGCAACGTACACTGAAGCTTTCTTT.

The V call is TRBV5-1, the J call TRBJ2-2; D is perhaps TRBD1 (5 bases). Germline lookup yields CDR1 SGHRS and CDR2 YFSETQ. The ends were cut back, 4 bases at V and 6 bases at J, with 19 bases in the middle. This CDR3 is built from 16 residues. In nucleotides, the CDR3 is TGCGCCAGCAGCGTCCAGGGCTCCGGAGCGTCCGGGGAGCTGTTTTTT. Translating it yields CASSVQGSGASGELFF.

The chain employs TRBV6-5 and TRBJ2-5, with 9 positions matching TRBD1. The junction had 9 bases not matched to a gene; V was cut back by 6 bases and J by 4 bases. The CDR3 loop spans 15 amino acids. Germline V gene sequence: CDR1 MNHEY, CDR2 SVGAGI. The chain's CDR3 is CASSRGQGSAETQYF. The CDR3 DNA reads as TGTGCCAGCAGCCGGGGACAGGGTAGCGCAGAGACCCAGTACTTC.

The rearrangement joins TRBV28 to TRBJ1-1; D gene ambiguous. This CDR3 spans 13 amino acids. The V and J ends lost 3 bases and 6 bases respectively, with 11 bases between them. The germline CDR1 and CDR2 sequences are MDHEN and SYDVKM. The CDR3 protein is CASSFLGYAEAFF. CDR3 DNA: TGTGCCAGCAGTTTTTTGGGCTACGCTGAAGCTTTCTTT.

This chain uses TRBV30 with TRBJ1-2; no firm D call. Germline V gene lookup returns CDR1 GTSNPN and CDR2 SVGIG (reference sequence). The CDR3 is made up of 14 amino acids. Trimming pared 1 base from V and 2 bases from J, leaving 11 bases between. The chain's CDR3 is CAWSETGLNYGYTF. Here the CDR3 DNA reads TGTGCCTGGAGTGAAACCGGGCTCAACTATGGCTACACCTTC. Drawing the rest from reference TRBV30 and TRBJ1-2, the complete variable domain is SQTIHQWPATLVQPVGSPLSLECTVEGTSNPNLYWYRQAAGRGLQLLFYSVGIGQISSEVPQNLSASRPQDRQFILSSKKLLLSDSGFYLCAWSETGLNYGYTFGSGTRLTVV.

The chain links TRBV5-1 to TRBJ1-1, with TRBD1 identical over 10 bases. Looked up from germline, CDR1 is SGHRS and CDR2 is YFSETQ. J was trimmed by 5 bases and V by 0 bases; bases with no gene match: 4. The CDR3 is 15 residues long. The CDR3 here is CASSLEDRGGTEAFF. DNA for the CDR3: TGCGCCAGCAGCTTGGAGGACAGGGGGGGTACTGAAGCTTTCTTT.

J is TRBJ2-7 and V is TRBV7-9; 16 bases align to TRBD2. The CDR3 extends over 15 amino acids. The V gene end was trimmed by 3 bases and the J gene end by 8 bases; junction bases not matched to a gene: 4. Germline V CDR1 and CDR2: SEHNR, FQNEAQ (reference sequence). CDR3 nucleotides: TGTGCCAGCAGCTTGGGACTAGCGGGAGGGCCAAAGCAGTACTTC. It encodes CASSLGLAGGPKQYF.

The J gene is TRBJ1-3, the V gene TRBV30; a weak D match, TRBD1 (5 bases). Trimming stripped 2 bases from V and 3 bases from J, with 17 bases between. Germline V CDR1 and CDR2: GTSNPN, SVGIG (reference sequence). CDR3 length: 16 amino acids. This CDR3 is CAWSRRDPGRGNTIYF. The CDR3 DNA follows: TGTGCCTGGAGTAGGCGGGACCCGGGCCGTGGAAACACCATATATTTT.

The V call is TRBV28, the J call TRBJ2-6; D is perhaps TRBD1 (5 bases). V shed 5 bases and J shed 0 bases, with 8 bases lying between them. Germline V gives CDR1 MDHEN, CDR2 SYDVKM. The CDR3 is 15 amino acids. The CDR3 DNA is TGTGCCAGCAGTGGACACCGCTCTGGGGCCAACGTCCTGACTTTC. Its translation is CASSGHRSGANVLTF. The whole variable domain, filled in from reference TRBV28 and TRBJ2-6, reads DVKVTQSSRYLVKRTGEKVFLECVQDMDHENMFWYRQDPGLGLRLIYFSYDVKMKEKGDIPEGYSVSREKKERFSLILESASTNQTSMYLCASSGHRSGANVLTFGAGSRLTVL.

The chain uses TRBV12-3 or TRBV12-4 and TRBJ2-2, with D hard to call. The CDR3 loop spans 10 amino acids. V lost 8 bases, J lost 7 bases, and 5 bases lay in between. The CDR3 bases are TGTGCCAGCCTCAGCGGGGAGCTGTTTTTT. It translates to CASLSGELFF.

The chain employs TRBV5-4 and TRBJ1-1, with D possibly matching TRBD1 (5 bases). Germline CDR1 is SGHNT and CDR2 is YYREEE (reference sequence). Trimming took off 4 bases at V and 0 bases at J, with 10 bases between the two ends. The CDR3 consists of 14 residues. CDR3 loop: CASSGQGMNTEAFF. DNA of the CDR3: TGTGCCAGCAGCGGGCAGGGCATGAACACTGAAGCTTTCTTT.

The CDR3 spells CASSEVNNSPLHF. In nucleotides, the CDR3 is TGTGCCAGCAGTGAAGTTAACAATTCACCCCTCCACTTT. V and J are TRBV6-1 and TRBJ1-6; unclear D gene. The CDR3 is 13 residues long. Trimming removed 1 base from V and 7 bases from J, with 5 bases in between. Germline values: CDR1 MNHNS, CDR2 SASEGT.